These T cell receptor beta chains were read from a single sample in a study of T cells after yellow fever vaccination. From the 5' RACE reads, TCRdb called clonotypes with MiXCR, one entry per CDR3 protein. The data show about 30,000 distinct CDR3 sequences, 4.4% seen once. The starting material was CD8+ T cells sorted from PBMCs, obtained 5 days after the yellow fever booster vaccination. The origin of the receptors is a man aged 30-40 years who received the YFV17D yellow fever vaccine. Both conserved end residues are part of each CDR3. Fields, in order: J gene, CDR3 length, D gene, clone size, V gene, CDR3 protein, CDR3 DNA. The D gene is left open where the match is weak. For some rows the clone size is stated as once, few or many, or as a class when expanded; others skip it.

j_call: TRBJ2-3; cdr3_length: 15; d_call: TRBD2; clone_size: many; v_call: TRBV27; cdr3_aa: CASSFRTSGTDTQYF; cdr3_nt: TGTGCCAGCAGTTTCCGCACTAGCGGCACAGATACGCAGTATTTT
j_call: TRBJ2-1; cdr3_length: 13; d_call: TRBD2; clone_size: many; v_call: TRBV7-7; cdr3_aa: CASSFTSEGEQFF; cdr3_nt: TGTGCTAGCAGCTTTACTAGCGAGGGTGAGCAGTTCTTC
j_call: TRBJ2-2; cdr3_length: 12; d_call: NA; clone_size: many; v_call: TRBV27; cdr3_aa: CASKQRAGELFF; cdr3_nt: TGTGCCAGCAAACAGCGGGCTGGGGAGCTGTTTTTT
j_call: TRBJ2-3; cdr3_length: 15; d_call: TRBD2; clone_size: many; v_call: TRBV2; cdr3_aa: CASSESGRGTDTQYF; cdr3_nt: TGTGCCAGCAGTGAAAGCGGGAGGGGCACAGATACGCAGTATTTT
j_call: TRBJ2-2; cdr3_length: 14; d_call: NA; clone_size: medium-sized; v_call: TRBV13; cdr3_aa: CASSSPPYTGELFF; cdr3_nt: TGTGCCAGCAGCTCTCCACCTTACACCGGGGAGCTGTTTTTT
j_call: TRBJ2-1; cdr3_length: 15; d_call: TRBD2; clone_size: many; v_call: TRBV4-3; cdr3_aa: CASSQLAGGPNEQFF; cdr3_nt: TGCGCCAGCAGTCAACTTGCGGGAGGGCCCAATGAGCAGTTCTTC
j_call: TRBJ2-7; cdr3_length: 14; d_call: NA; clone_size: many; v_call: TRBV7-9; cdr3_aa: CASSPSVAGYEQYF; cdr3_nt: TGTGCCAGCAGCCCCTCCGTGGCAGGCTACGAGCAGTACTTC
j_call: TRBJ1-1; cdr3_length: 10; d_call: NA; clone_size: few; v_call: TRBV29-1; cdr3_aa: CSTLETEAFF; cdr3_nt: TGCAGCACTCTGGAGACCGAAGCTTTCTTT
j_call: TRBJ1-3; cdr3_length: 18; d_call: NA; clone_size: once; v_call: TRBV12-3/TRBV12-4; cdr3_aa: CACRPLKVRDTTGNTIYF; cdr3_nt: TGTGCCTGCAGGCCCCTAAAGGTGCGGGACACAACGGGAAACACCATATATTTT
j_call: TRBJ2-3; cdr3_length: 20; d_call: TRBD2; clone_size: many; v_call: TRBV6-2/TRBV6-3; cdr3_aa: CASSLPRDYFSGGSTDTQYF; cdr3_nt: TGTGCCAGCAGTCTCCCCAGGGACTACTTTAGCGGAGGTAGCACAGATACGCAGTATTTT
j_call: TRBJ2-7; cdr3_length: 17; d_call: TRBD1; clone_size: many; v_call: TRBV6-5; cdr3_aa: CASSYSQPGQNGYEQYF; cdr3_nt: TGTGCCAGCAGTTACTCGCAACCGGGACAGAACGGGTACGAGCAGTACTTC
j_call: TRBJ2-2; cdr3_length: 13; d_call: NA; clone_size: many; v_call: TRBV20-1; cdr3_aa: CSARTPNTGELFF; cdr3_nt: TGCAGTGCTAGAACCCCGAACACCGGGGAGCTGTTTTTT
j_call: TRBJ2-7; cdr3_length: 13; d_call: TRBD2; clone_size: many; v_call: TRBV29-1; cdr3_aa: CSVLLAEIYEQYF; cdr3_nt: TGCAGCGTTTTACTAGCGGAGATCTACGAGCAGTACTTC
j_call: TRBJ2-7; cdr3_length: 15; d_call: TRBD2; clone_size: many; v_call: TRBV27; cdr3_aa: CASSSYRDYSYEQYF; cdr3_nt: TGTGCCAGCAGTTCCTACCGGGACTACTCCTACGAGCAGTACTTC
j_call: TRBJ2-1; cdr3_length: 18; d_call: TRBD2; clone_size: many; v_call: TRBV14; cdr3_aa: CASSQAPGSGKPYNEQFF; cdr3_nt: TGTGCCAGCAGCCAAGCCCCTGGTAGCGGGAAGCCCTACAATGAGCAGTTCTTC
j_call: TRBJ2-7; cdr3_length: 14; d_call: TRBD2; clone_size: many; v_call: TRBV5-8; cdr3_aa: CASSVTGTNYEQYF; cdr3_nt: TGTGCCAGCAGCGTTACCGGGACTAACTACGAGCAGTACTTC
j_call: TRBJ2-7; cdr3_length: 13; d_call: NA; clone_size: many; v_call: TRBV7-8; cdr3_aa: CASSPRVGGEQYF; cdr3_nt: TGTGCCAGCAGCCCTCGGGTGGGGGGCGAGCAGTACTTC
j_call: TRBJ2-7; cdr3_length: 13; d_call: NA; clone_size: many; v_call: TRBV28; cdr3_aa: CASSYSGHYEQYF; cdr3_nt: TGTGCCAGCAGTTACAGCGGACACTACGAGCAGTACTTC
j_call: TRBJ2-2; cdr3_length: 17; d_call: TRBD2; clone_size: many; v_call: TRBV28; cdr3_aa: CASSPPHWRERTGELFF; cdr3_nt: TGTGCCAGCAGCCCCCCTCACTGGCGGGAGAGAACCGGGGAGCTGTTTTTT
j_call: TRBJ2-7; cdr3_length: 13; d_call: NA; clone_size: many; v_call: TRBV27; cdr3_aa: CASSLTGNYEQYF; cdr3_nt: TGTGCCAGCAGTTTAACGGGGAACTACGAGCAGTACTTC
j_call: TRBJ2-1; cdr3_length: 18; d_call: TRBD2; clone_size: many; v_call: TRBV10-3; cdr3_aa: CAISESSVGGRRGNEQFF; cdr3_nt: TGTGCCATCAGTGAGTCAAGTGTCGGCGGGAGAAGAGGGAATGAGCAGTTCTTC
j_call: TRBJ2-1; cdr3_length: 15; d_call: NA; clone_size: many; v_call: TRBV4-3; cdr3_aa: CASSQTRFSYNEQFF; cdr3_nt: TGCGCCAGCAGCCAGACTAGATTCTCCTACAATGAGCAGTTCTTC
j_call: TRBJ2-3; cdr3_length: 14; d_call: TRBD1; clone_size: medium-sized; v_call: TRBV7-9; cdr3_aa: CASARDRGADTQYF; cdr3_nt: TGTGCCAGCGCGAGGGACAGGGGTGCAGATACGCAGTATTTT
j_call: TRBJ2-7; cdr3_length: 14; d_call: NA; clone_size: NA; v_call: TRBV28; cdr3_aa: CASSPGLLCYEQYF; cdr3_nt: TGTGCCAGCAGCCCCGGGCTCCTCTGCTACGAGCAGTACTTC
j_call: TRBJ2-5; cdr3_length: 15; d_call: NA; clone_size: many; v_call: TRBV6-5; cdr3_aa: CASSYGGGHQETQYF; cdr3_nt: TGTGCCAGCAGTTACGGCGGCGGGCACCAAGAGACCCAGTACTTC
j_call: TRBJ2-6; cdr3_length: 16; d_call: NA; clone_size: many; v_call: TRBV5-4; cdr3_aa: CASSWDADSGANVLTF; cdr3_nt: TGTGCCAGCAGCTGGGACGCAGACTCTGGGGCCAACGTCCTGACTTTC
j_call: TRBJ2-1; cdr3_length: 13; d_call: NA; clone_size: many; v_call: TRBV5-1; cdr3_aa: CASSLDGYNEQFF; cdr3_nt: TGCGCCAGCAGCTTGGACGGCTACAATGAGCAGTTCTTC
j_call: TRBJ2-1; cdr3_length: 12; d_call: TRBD2; clone_size: many; v_call: TRBV7-9; cdr3_aa: CASGRGPNEQFF; cdr3_nt: TGTGCCAGCGGGAGGGGCCCCAATGAGCAGTTCTTC
j_call: TRBJ2-7; cdr3_length: 13; d_call: TRBD2; clone_size: many; v_call: TRBV20-1; cdr3_aa: CSGSGTSAYEQYF; cdr3_nt: TGCAGTGGTTCCGGGACTAGCGCCTACGAGCAGTACTTC
j_call: TRBJ2-1; cdr3_length: 15; d_call: TRBD2; clone_size: many; v_call: TRBV5-1; cdr3_aa: CASSINSGRINEQFF; cdr3_nt: TGCGCCAGCAGCATTAATAGCGGGAGAATCAATGAGCAGTTCTTC
j_call: TRBJ1-2; cdr3_length: 12; d_call: NA; clone_size: many; v_call: TRBV7-2; cdr3_aa: CASSLAGEGYTF; cdr3_nt: TGTGCCAGCAGCCTTGCGGGGGAGGGCTACACCTTC
j_call: TRBJ2-2; cdr3_length: 14; d_call: NA; clone_size: few; v_call: TRBV5-5; cdr3_aa: CASSPGLATGELFF; cdr3_nt: TGTGCCAGCAGCCCCGGACTGGCGACCGGGGAGCTGTTTTTT
j_call: TRBJ1-5; cdr3_length: 14; d_call: NA; clone_size: many; v_call: TRBV25-1; cdr3_aa: CASSGSGIYQPQHF; cdr3_nt: TGTGCCAGCAGTGGGTCAGGGATTTATCAGCCCCAGCATTTT
j_call: TRBJ2-5; cdr3_length: 13; d_call: TRBD2; clone_size: many; v_call: TRBV6-2/TRBV6-3; cdr3_aa: CASSPSGNQVGYF; cdr3_nt: TGTGCCAGCAGTCCTAGCGGGAATCAAGTCGGGTACTTC
j_call: TRBJ2-1; cdr3_length: 17; d_call: NA; clone_size: many; v_call: TRBV10-3; cdr3_aa: CAISESRITGSDNEQFF; cdr3_nt: TGTGCCATCAGTGAGTCGAGGATAACAGGGTCGGACAATGAGCAGTTCTTC
j_call: TRBJ2-2; cdr3_length: 13; d_call: TRBD1; clone_size: many; v_call: TRBV29-1; cdr3_aa: CSYRTGLTGELFF; cdr3_nt: TGCAGCTACAGGACAGGGTTAACCGGGGAGCTGTTTTTT
j_call: TRBJ2-7; cdr3_length: 14; d_call: NA; clone_size: many; v_call: TRBV7-2; cdr3_aa: CASSLDSSSYEQYF; cdr3_nt: TGTGCCAGCAGCTTAGACAGTAGCTCCTACGAGCAGTACTTC
j_call: TRBJ2-1; cdr3_length: 19; d_call: TRBD2; clone_size: many; v_call: TRBV11-2; cdr3_aa: CASSFSRTSRNPRYNEQFF; cdr3_nt: TGTGCCAGCAGCTTTTCAAGGACTAGCAGAAACCCACGCTACAATGAGCAGTTCTTC
j_call: TRBJ2-5; cdr3_length: 15; d_call: NA; clone_size: many; v_call: TRBV10-3; cdr3_aa: CAISGAAITYGTQYF; cdr3_nt: TGTGCCATCAGTGGAGCGGCCATTACTTATGGGACCCAGTACTTC
j_call: TRBJ2-3; cdr3_length: 18; d_call: TRBD2; clone_size: many; v_call: TRBV5-5; cdr3_aa: CASSLGALAGGGSDTQYF; cdr3_nt: TGTGCCAGCAGCTTGGGAGCCCTAGCGGGAGGTGGATCAGATACGCAGTATTTT
j_call: TRBJ1-4; cdr3_length: 13; d_call: NA; clone_size: many; v_call: TRBV12-3/TRBV12-4; cdr3_aa: CASKNTGYEKLFF; cdr3_nt: TGTGCCAGCAAAAATACAGGTTATGAAAAACTGTTTTTT
j_call: TRBJ2-2; cdr3_length: 14; d_call: TRBD1; clone_size: many; v_call: TRBV19; cdr3_aa: CASSGQANTGELFF; cdr3_nt: TGTGCCAGTAGTGGACAGGCGAACACCGGGGAGCTGTTTTTT
j_call: TRBJ2-3; cdr3_length: 19; d_call: TRBD2; clone_size: many; v_call: TRBV20-1; cdr3_aa: CSAHAPGTSGSWSTDTQYF; cdr3_nt: TGCAGTGCTCACGCCCCCGGGACTAGCGGGAGCTGGAGCACAGATACGCAGTATTTT
j_call: TRBJ2-7; cdr3_length: 16; d_call: NA; clone_size: many; v_call: TRBV7-2; cdr3_aa: CASSSARVSGSYEQYF; cdr3_nt: TGTGCCAGCAGCTCCGCCCGTGTATCGGGTTCCTACGAGCAGTACTTC
j_call: TRBJ2-5; cdr3_length: 16; d_call: TRBD1; clone_size: many; v_call: TRBV23-1; cdr3_aa: CASTTGGRGLQETQYF; cdr3_nt: TGCGCCAGCACTACAGGGGGCAGGGGACTTCAAGAGACCCAGTACTTC
j_call: TRBJ2-7; cdr3_length: 16; d_call: NA; clone_size: NA; v_call: TRBV13; cdr3_aa: CASSLGLSQHSYEQYF; cdr3_nt: TGTGCCAGCAGCTTGGGGTTATCTCAGCACTCCTACGAGCAGTACTTC
j_call: TRBJ2-4; cdr3_length: 15; d_call: TRBD1; clone_size: many; v_call: TRBV27; cdr3_aa: CASSLWTGSKNIQYF; cdr3_nt: TGTGCCAGCAGTTTATGGACAGGATCGAAAAACATTCAGTACTTC
j_call: TRBJ2-2; cdr3_length: 10; d_call: NA; clone_size: many; v_call: TRBV25-1; cdr3_aa: CASSAGELFF; cdr3_nt: TGTGCCAGCAGTGCCGGGGAGCTGTTTTTT
j_call: TRBJ1-5; cdr3_length: 14; d_call: NA; clone_size: many; v_call: TRBV12-3/TRBV12-4; cdr3_aa: CASSSWPTDQPQHF; cdr3_nt: TGTGCCAGCAGTTCCTGGCCTACAGATCAGCCCCAGCATTTT
j_call: TRBJ2-1; cdr3_length: 13; d_call: NA; clone_size: many; v_call: TRBV24-1; cdr3_aa: CATSDLARGEQFF; cdr3_nt: TGTGCCACCAGTGATTTGGCAAGGGGTGAGCAGTTCTTC